Below, 24 T cell receptor beta chains from the same sample are listed, as sequenced in a study of control samples from healthy donors and cancer patients. Method: immunoSEQ multiplex PCR; TCRdb's copy keeps in-frame clones and lacks some. There are 90,000 to 110,000 clones in the sample; 90% occur only once, and roughly 4% lies in the top ten. Material for sequencing was blood. Receptors originate from a human donor in good health. The donor label of this sample is uncertain.

The chain combines TRBV20-1 with TRBJ1-2, with D uncertain. Deletions cut 7 bases from V and 6 bases from J, with 12 bases between. The CDR3 totals 11 residues. Germline assignment: CDR1 DFQATT and CDR2 SNEGSKA (reference sequence). This CDR3 reads CSGKGWDGYTF. The DNA for the CDR3 is TGCAGTGGAAAGGGCTGGGATGGCTACACCTTC.

The V call is TRBV2, the J call TRBJ2-7; TRBD2 aligns across 9 bases. In germline, CDR1 is SNHLY, CDR2 FYNNEI. V trimming: 5 bases; J trimming: 0 bases; junction bases outside the gene matches: 5. CDR3 size: 15 residues. Here the CDR3 reads CASSTSGGHSYEQYF. CDR3 nucleotide sequence: TGTGCCAGCAGTACGAGCGGGGGGCACTCCTACGAGCAGTACTTC.

The chain is built from TRBV3-1 (or the pseudogene TRBV3-2) and TRBJ2-1; the match to TRBD2 covers 12 bases. This CDR3 region has 17 residues. CDR1 and CDR2 from the germline V gene are LGHDT and YNNKEL (reference sequence). V lost 3 bases to trimming and J lost 10 bases; unmatched junction nucleotides: 13. This chain's CDR3 is CASSHGLAGTLGSEQFF. The CDR3, as DNA: TGTGCCAGCAGCCACGGACTAGCGGGGACCCTCGGTAGCGAGCAGTTCTTC.

CDR3 coding DNA: TGTGCCAGCAGCTTAGGTGGTGGGATTAGCTCCTACGAGCAGTACTTC. As protein: CASSLGGGISSYEQYF. This chain connects TRBV13 to TRBJ2-7; D is unclear. Trimming pared 0 bases from V and 0 bases from J, leaving 12 bases between. The V gene's germline CDR1 is PRHDT and CDR2 FYEKMQ (reference sequence). The CDR3 consists of 16 residues.

Only one count was recorded for this clone. V gene TRBV10-3 combines with J gene TRBJ2-6; 8 bases are a match to TRBD2. J gave up 0 bases and V 8 bases, and 9 bases lay outside the gene matches. The CDR3 has 17 amino acids. CDR1 and CDR2 from the germline V gene are ENHRY and SYGVKD. The DNA of the CDR3 is TGTGCCATCTCACCCTTCAGCGGGGGCTCTGGGGCCAACGTCCTGACTTTC. This sequence encodes CAISPFSGGSGANVLTF.

The V gene is TRBV21-1, the J gene TRBJ2-5; whether TRBD1, the table's D call, matches the DNA was not checked. TRBV21-1 is flagged as a pseudogene. CDR3 size: 10 residues. CDR3 DNA sequence: TGTGTGGCCCGCCAAGAGACCCAGTACTTC. Its protein is CVARQETQYF.

The rearrangement links TRBV2 to TRBJ2-7; 10 bases agree with TRBD1. J gave up 3 bases and V 6 bases, and 5 bases lay outside the gene matches. Germline CDR1 SNHLY, CDR2 FYNNEI. The CDR3 runs 14 residues. CDR3 sequence: CASRPGQGYYEQYV. The CDR3 DNA reads as TGTGCCAGCAGACCGGGACAGGGGTACTACGAGCAGTACGTC.

J is TRBJ2-7 and V is TRBV3-1 (or the pseudogene TRBV3-2), with D possibly called TRBD1 or TRBD2 (6 bases each). Germline V gene data show CDR1 as LGHDT and CDR2 as YNNKEL (reference sequence). This CDR3 is built from 15 residues. Trimming took off 0 bases at V and 7 bases at J, with 16 bases between the two ends. CDR3 in DNA: TGTGCCAGCAGCCAAGATTCGGGGGCGCAACAGGAGCAGTACTTC. This translates into CASSQDSGAQQEQYF.

The V gene is TRBV4-2, the J gene TRBJ2-3; 9 bases align to TRBD2. This CDR3 has 17 residues. Losses at the gene ends were 2 bases for V and 4 bases for J; bases not matched to a gene: 10. Germline V gene data show CDR1 as LGHNA and CDR2 as YNFKEQ. In DNA form, the CDR3 reads TGTGCCAGCAGCCAAAACATCGGGGGCGGGGGGGCAGATACGCAGTATTTT. Its translation: CASSQNIGGGGADTQYF.

The V gene is TRBV27, the J gene TRBJ1-2; 7 bases agree with TRBD1. Germline lookup yields CDR1 MNHEY and CDR2 SMNVEV (reference sequence). V shed 6 bases and J 6 bases; nucleotides not matched to a gene: 10. The CDR3 length is 14 residues. CDR3 protein: CASRLTGTVDGYTF. The DNA of the CDR3 is TGTGCCAGCAGATTAACCGGGACAGTTGATGGCTACACCTTC.

This rearrangement joins TRBV7-9 to TRBJ1-4; D uncertain. Germline CDR1 reads SEHNR; CDR2 reads FQNEAQ (reference sequence). The CDR3 has 14 amino acids. V lost 5 bases, J lost 4 bases, and 11 bases lay in between. The CDR3 nucleotides read TGTGCCAGCAGCATTCACAGCGGTAATGAAAAACTGTTTTTT. Its protein is CASSIHSGNEKLFF.

The genes are TRBV20-1 and TRBJ1-1; a weak D match, TRBD1 (6 bases). CDR3 length: 10 residues. Per the germline V gene, CDR1 is DFQATT and CDR2 is SNEGSKA (reference sequence). CDR3 bases: TGCAGGGCGACAGGCACTGAAGCTTTCTTT. Protein product: CRATGTEAFF.

DNA of the CDR3: TGTGCCAGCTCACCGGCCGAGGACTATGGCTACACCTTC. This translates into CASSPAEDYGYTF. This chain links TRBV18 with TRBJ1-2, with no clear D. The germline CDR1 and CDR2 sequences are KGHSH and LQKENI. The CDR3 extends over 13 amino acids. The V end was cut by 3 bases, the J end by 3 bases, with 8 bases between.

The V call is TRBV18, the J call TRBJ1-6, with D possibly being TRBD1 (6 bases). Germline CDR1 reads KGHSH; CDR2 reads LQKENI. This CDR3 region has 15 residues. V was clipped by 8 bases and J by 5 bases, with 16 bases between them. CDR3 loop: CASASVAGDNSPLHF. The CDR3 DNA reads TGTGCCAGCGCGTCGGTAGCAGGGGATAATTCACCCCTCCACTTT. Full variable domain (rest looked up from reference TRBV18 and TRBJ1-6): NAGVMQNPRHLVRRRGQEARLRCSPMKGHSHVYWYRQLPEEGLKFMVYLQKENIIDESGMPKERFSAEFPKEGPSILRIQQVVRGDSAAYFCASASVAGDNSPLHFGNGTRLTVT.

CDR3 bases: TGTGCCAGTAGAGGCTGGGTTCAGACGGCTAACTATGGCTACACCTTC. Amino acid sequence: CASRGWVQTANYGYTF. The chain couples TRBV19 to TRBJ1-2; D is undetermined. This CDR3 has 16 amino acids. Deletions cut 6 bases from V and 0 bases from J, with 17 bases between. CDR1 is LNHDA, CDR2 SQIVND, per germline (reference sequence).

The chain joins TRBV12-3 or TRBV12-4 to TRBJ1-2; TRBD1 agrees at 8 bases. Trimming cost V 5 bases and J 7 bases; bases outside gene matches: 6. This CDR3 region has 13 residues. The CDR3 spells CASSRGQERGYTF. The CDR3 DNA reads as TGTGCCAGCAGTAGGGGACAGGAACGTGGCTACACCTTC.

The J gene is TRBJ1-1, the V gene TRBV6-5; perhaps TRBD1 as D (5 bases). Trimming pared 2 bases from V and 1 base from J, leaving 11 bases between. The germline V gene has CDR1 MNHEY and CDR2 SVGAGI. This CDR3 has 15 amino acids. The CDR3 region is CASSYRKTGNTEAFF. The CDR3 nucleotides read TGTGCCAGCAGTTACCGCAAAACAGGGAACACTGAAGCTTTCTTT.

DNA of the CDR3: TGTGCCAGTAGTATAATCGACGTTTCAGATACGCAGTATTTT. Residues: CASSIIDVSDTQYF. This chain links TRBV19 with TRBJ2-3; D remains unclear. The V and J ends lost 2 bases and 4 bases respectively, with 10 bases between them. Germline V gene lookup returns CDR1 LNHDA and CDR2 SQIVND (reference sequence). This CDR3 contains 14 residues. Based on the CDR3 plus reference TRBV19 and TRBJ2-3, the full variable domain is DGGITQSPKYLFRKEGQNVTLSCEQNLNHDAMYWYRQDPGQGLRLIYYSQIVNDFQKGDIAEGYSVSREKKESFPLTVTSAQKNPTAFYLCASSIIDVSDTQYFGPGTRLTVL.

CDR3 sequence reads: CASSRGGMNTEAFF. Written as DNA, the CDR3 is TGTGCCAGCTCCCGCGGGGGCATGAACACTGAAGCTTTCTTT. This sequence joins TRBV18 and TRBJ1-1, with D tentatively TRBD1 (6 bases). The germline V gene has CDR1 KGHSH and CDR2 LQKENI. Trimming shortened V by 6 bases and J by 0 bases, and 11 bases separated the two germline ends. The CDR3 sequence is 14 residues long.

The genes are TRBV18 and TRBJ1-1, with D possibly being TRBD1 (5 bases). From germline, CDR1 is KGHSH and CDR2 LQKENI. The CDR3 has 14 amino acids. V was cut by 6 bases and J by 5 bases, with 16 bases left in between. CDR3 coding DNA: TGTGCCAGCTCCTCCGGGCAGGGTGGAACTGAAGCTTTCTTT. Translation: CASSSGQGGTEAFF. Variable domain in full (rest from reference TRBV18 and TRBJ1-1): NAGVMQNPRHLVRRRGQEARLRCSPMKGHSHVYWYRQLPEEGLKFMVYLQKENIIDESGMPKERFSAEFPKEGPSILRIQQVVRGDSAAYFCASSSGQGGTEAFFGQGTRLTVV.

The V call is TRBV20-1, the J call TRBJ2-7; D is uncertain. The CDR3 has 11 residues. The germline CDR1 and CDR2 sequences are DFQATT and SNEGSKA (reference sequence). V was trimmed by 5 bases and J by 7 bases, leaving 12 bases between them. The CDR3 is CSAQRTSEQYF. In nucleotides, the CDR3 is TGCAGTGCTCAAAGAACTTCAGAGCAGTACTTC.

This clone has just one count. The chain has TRBV12-5 and TRBJ2-7, with TRBD1 matching 7 bases. There are 14 residues in the CDR3. The trim removed 6 bases at V and 2 bases at J, leaving 7 bases unmatched. Germline lookup yields CDR1 LGHNT and CDR2 FRNRAP. The CDR3 region has the DNA TGTGCTAGTGGGACAGGGCTCTTACCCTACGAGCAGTACTTC. Translated, it gives CASGTGLLPYEQYF.

The chain employs TRBV5-4 and TRBJ2-3; no clear D. Germline CDR1 and CDR2: SGHNT and YYREEE (reference sequence). With 1 base removed from V and 1 base from J, the gap between germline ends came to 4 bases. CDR3 length: 13 amino acids. The CDR3 DNA is TGTGCCAGCAGCTTGTGGGGCACAGATACGCAGTATTTT. It codes for CASSLWGTDTQYF.

The gene calls are TRBV7-8 and TRBJ2-3; 9 bases line up with TRBD2. In germline, CDR1 is SGHVS, CDR2 FQNEAQ. The CDR3 runs 16 residues. The trim removed 5 bases at V and 3 bases at J, leaving 9 bases unmatched. CDR3 sequence reads: CASSQRLAESTDTQYF. The CDR3 region has the DNA TGTGCCAGCAGCCAAAGACTAGCGGAATCGACAGATACGCAGTATTTT.